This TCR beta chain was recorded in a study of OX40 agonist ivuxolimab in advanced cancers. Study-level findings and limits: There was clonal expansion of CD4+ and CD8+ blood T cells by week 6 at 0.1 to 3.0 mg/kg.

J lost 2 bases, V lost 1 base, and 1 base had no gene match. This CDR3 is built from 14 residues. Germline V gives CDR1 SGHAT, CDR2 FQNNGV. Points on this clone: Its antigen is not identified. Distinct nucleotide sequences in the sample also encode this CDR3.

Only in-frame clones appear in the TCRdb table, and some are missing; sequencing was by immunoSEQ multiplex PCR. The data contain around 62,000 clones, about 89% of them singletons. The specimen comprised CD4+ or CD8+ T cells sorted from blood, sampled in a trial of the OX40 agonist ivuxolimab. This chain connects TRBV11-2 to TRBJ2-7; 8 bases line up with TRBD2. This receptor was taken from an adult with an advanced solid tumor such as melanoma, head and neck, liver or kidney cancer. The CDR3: CASSLAGGAYEQYF. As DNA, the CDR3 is TGTGCCAGCAGCTTAGCGGGAGGGGCCTACGAGCAGTACTTC.